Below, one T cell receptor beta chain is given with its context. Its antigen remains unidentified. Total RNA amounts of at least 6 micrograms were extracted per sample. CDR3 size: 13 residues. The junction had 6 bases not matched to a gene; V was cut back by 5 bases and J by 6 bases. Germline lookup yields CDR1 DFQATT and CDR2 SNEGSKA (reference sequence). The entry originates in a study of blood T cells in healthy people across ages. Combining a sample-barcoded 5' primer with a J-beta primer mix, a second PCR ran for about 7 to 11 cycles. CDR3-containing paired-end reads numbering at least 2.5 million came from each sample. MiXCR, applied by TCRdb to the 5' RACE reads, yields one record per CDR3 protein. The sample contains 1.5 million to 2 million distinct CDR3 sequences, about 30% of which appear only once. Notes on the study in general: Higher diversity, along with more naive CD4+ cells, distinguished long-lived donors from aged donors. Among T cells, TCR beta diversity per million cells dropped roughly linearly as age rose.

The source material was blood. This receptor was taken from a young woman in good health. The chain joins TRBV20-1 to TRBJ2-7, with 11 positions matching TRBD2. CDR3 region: CSAGPGLAVEQYF. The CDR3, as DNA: TGCAGTGCTGGACCGGGACTAGCGGTCGAGCAGTACTTC.